The present TCR beta chain was sequenced within a study of T cells in Graves' hyperthyroidism and ophthalmopathy. This CDR3 region has 12 residues. V was shortened by 5 bases and J by 7 bases, with 10 bases between the two germline ends. CDR1 is SGHRS and CDR2 is YFSETQ in the germline V gene. This clonotype was detected only a few times. TCR beta CDR3 regions were amplified from RNA transcripts. First-round RT-PCR with HTBI primers amplified the TCR CDR3 region. TCRdb passed the multiplex PCR reads through MiXCR, listing each CDR3 protein once. The profile covers about 620,000 distinct CDR3 sequences, with around 16% appearing a single time and over 3.5% taken by the ten largest.

The gene calls are TRBV5-1 and TRBJ2-1; no clear D gene. The receptor's source is a woman in her thirties with Graves' hyperthyroidism. Sequences were obtained from blood. The CDR3 nucleotides are TGCGCCAGCAGTTCCCGACTGAATGAGCAGTTCTTC. Residues: CASSSRLNEQFF.